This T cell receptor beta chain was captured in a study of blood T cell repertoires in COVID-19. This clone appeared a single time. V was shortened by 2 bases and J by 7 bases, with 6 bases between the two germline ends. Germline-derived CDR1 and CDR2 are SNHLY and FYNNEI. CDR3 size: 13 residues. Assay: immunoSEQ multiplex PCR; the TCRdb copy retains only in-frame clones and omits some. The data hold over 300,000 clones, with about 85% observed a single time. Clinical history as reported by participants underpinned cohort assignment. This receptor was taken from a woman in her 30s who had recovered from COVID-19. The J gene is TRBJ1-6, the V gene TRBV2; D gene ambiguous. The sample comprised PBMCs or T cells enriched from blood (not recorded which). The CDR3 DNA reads TGTGCCAGCAGTGAATGGGAGAATTCACCCCTCCACTTT. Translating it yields CASSEWENSPLHF. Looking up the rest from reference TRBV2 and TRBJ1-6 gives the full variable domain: EPEVTQTPSHQVTQMGQEVILRCVPISNHLYFYWYRQILGQKVEFLVSFYNNEISEKSEIFDDQFSVERPDGSNFTLKIRSTKLEDSAMYFCASSEWENSPLHFGNGTRLTVT.